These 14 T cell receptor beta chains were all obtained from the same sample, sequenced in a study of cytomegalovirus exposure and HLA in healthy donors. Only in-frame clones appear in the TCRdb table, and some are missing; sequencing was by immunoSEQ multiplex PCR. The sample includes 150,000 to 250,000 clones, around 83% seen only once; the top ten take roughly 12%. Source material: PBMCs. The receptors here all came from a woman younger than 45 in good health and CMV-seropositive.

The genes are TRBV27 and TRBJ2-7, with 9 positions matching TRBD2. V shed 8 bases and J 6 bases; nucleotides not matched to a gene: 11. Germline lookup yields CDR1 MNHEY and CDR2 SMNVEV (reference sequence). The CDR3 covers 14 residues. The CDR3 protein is CASRRVAGASEQYF. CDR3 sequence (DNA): TGTGCCAGCCGGCGGGTAGCGGGAGCTTCCGAGCAGTACTTC.

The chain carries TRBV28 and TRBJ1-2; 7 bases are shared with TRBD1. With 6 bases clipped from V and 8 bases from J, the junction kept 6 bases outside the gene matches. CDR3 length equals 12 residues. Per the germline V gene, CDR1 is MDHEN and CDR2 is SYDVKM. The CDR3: CASSQGGYGYTF. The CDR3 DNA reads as TGTGCCAGCAGCCAGGGGGGTTACGGCTACACCTTC.

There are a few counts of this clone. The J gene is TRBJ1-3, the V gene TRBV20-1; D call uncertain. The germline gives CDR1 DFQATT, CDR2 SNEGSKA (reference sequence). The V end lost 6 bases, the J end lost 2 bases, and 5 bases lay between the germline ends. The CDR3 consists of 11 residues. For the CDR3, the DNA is TGCAGTGCATATACTGGAAACACCATATATTTT. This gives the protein CSAYTGNTIYF.

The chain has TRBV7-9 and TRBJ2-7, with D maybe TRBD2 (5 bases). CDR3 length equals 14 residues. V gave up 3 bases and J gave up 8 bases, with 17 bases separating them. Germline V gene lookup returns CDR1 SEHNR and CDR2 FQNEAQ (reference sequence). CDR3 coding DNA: TGTGCCAGCAGCTTTATGACGGAGGCGGGCCAGCAGTACTTC. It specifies CASSFMTEAGQQYF.

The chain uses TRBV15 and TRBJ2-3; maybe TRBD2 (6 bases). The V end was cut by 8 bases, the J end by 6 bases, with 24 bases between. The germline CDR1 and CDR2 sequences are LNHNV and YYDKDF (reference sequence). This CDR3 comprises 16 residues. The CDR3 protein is CATSALAGWLVDTQYF. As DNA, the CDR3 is TGTGCCACCTCAGCCCTTGCGGGATGGCTTGTCGATACGCAGTATTTT.

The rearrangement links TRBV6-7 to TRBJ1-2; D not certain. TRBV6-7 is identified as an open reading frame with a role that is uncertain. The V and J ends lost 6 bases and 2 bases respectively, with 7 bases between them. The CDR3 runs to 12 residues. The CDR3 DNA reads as TGTGCCAGCAGACCGACAAACTATGGCTACACCTTC. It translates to CASRPTNYGYTF.

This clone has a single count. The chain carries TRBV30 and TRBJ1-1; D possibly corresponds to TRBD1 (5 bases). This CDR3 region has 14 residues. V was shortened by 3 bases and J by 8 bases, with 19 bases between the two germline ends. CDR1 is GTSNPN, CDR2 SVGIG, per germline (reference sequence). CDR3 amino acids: CAWSRPPNRYEAFF. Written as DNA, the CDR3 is TGTGCCTGGAGCCGACCCCCCAACAGGTACGAAGCTTTCTTT.

CDR3 sequence reads: CASSLQASGSYEQYF. The CDR3 bases are TGCGCCAGCAGCCTACAAGCTAGCGGGAGCTACGAGCAGTACTTC. The chain links TRBV5-1 to TRBJ2-7; 10 bases match TRBD2. Germline values: CDR1 SGHRS, CDR2 YFSETQ. The ends lost 4 bases at V and 3 bases at J; junction bases unmatched: 7. The CDR3 extends over 15 amino acids.

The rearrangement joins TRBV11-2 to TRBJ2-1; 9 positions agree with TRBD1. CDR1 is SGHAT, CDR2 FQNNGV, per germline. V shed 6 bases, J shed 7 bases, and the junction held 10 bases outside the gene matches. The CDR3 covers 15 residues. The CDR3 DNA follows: TGTGCCAGCAGTTTTGCACAGGGGGCGCGTAATGAGCAGTTCTTC. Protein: CASSFAQGARNEQFF. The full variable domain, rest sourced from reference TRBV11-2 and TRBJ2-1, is EAGVAQSPRYKIIEKRQSVAFWCNPISGHATLYWYQQILGQGPKLLIQFQNNGVVDDSQLPKDRFSAERLKGVDSTLKIQPAKLEDSAVYLCASSFAQGARNEQFFGPGTRLTVL.

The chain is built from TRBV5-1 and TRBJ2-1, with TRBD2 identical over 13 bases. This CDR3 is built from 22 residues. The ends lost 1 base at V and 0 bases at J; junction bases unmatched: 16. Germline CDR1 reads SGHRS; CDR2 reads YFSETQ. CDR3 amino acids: CASSLTVFSGTSGVSSYNEQFF. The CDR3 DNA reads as TGCGCCAGCAGCTTGACCGTTTTTTCCGGGACTAGCGGGGTCAGCTCCTACAATGAGCAGTTCTTC.

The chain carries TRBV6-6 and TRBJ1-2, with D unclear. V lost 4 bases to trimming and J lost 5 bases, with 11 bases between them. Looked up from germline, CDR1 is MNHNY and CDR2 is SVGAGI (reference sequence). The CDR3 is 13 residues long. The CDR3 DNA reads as TGTGCCAGCAGTTTTGTAATCGGGTATGGCTACACCTTC. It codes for CASSFVIGYGYTF.

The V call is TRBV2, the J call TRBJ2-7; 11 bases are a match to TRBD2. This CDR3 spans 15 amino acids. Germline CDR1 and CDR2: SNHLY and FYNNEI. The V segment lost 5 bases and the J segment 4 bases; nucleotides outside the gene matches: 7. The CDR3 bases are TGTGCCAGCAGTTACCTAGCGGGAGGTCTATACGAGCAGTACTTC. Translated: CASSYLAGGLYEQYF.

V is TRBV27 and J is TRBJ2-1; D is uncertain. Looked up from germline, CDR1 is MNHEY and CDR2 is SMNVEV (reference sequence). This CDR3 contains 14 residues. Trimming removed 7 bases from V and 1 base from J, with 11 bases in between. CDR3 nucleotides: TGTGCCAGCACCCCCATAGCATCCTACAATGAGCAGTTCTTC. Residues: CASTPIASYNEQFF.

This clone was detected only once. The CDR3 is CASSQDSGLFYGYTF. The CDR3 DNA reads as TGTGCCAGCAGCCAAGATAGCGGGCTTTTTTATGGCTACACCTTC. V gene TRBV4-2 combines with J gene TRBJ1-2; the D is unclear. The CDR3 loop spans 15 amino acids. Per the germline V gene, CDR1 is LGHNA and CDR2 is YNFKEQ. Trimming removed 0 bases at V and 5 bases at J, with 13 bases between.